The following is a T cell receptor delta chain sequence with its context. This clone has only a few counts. It has no known antigen specificity. Relative to the germline gene, one junction end is altered; a read error may explain this. The data derive from a study of gamma-delta T cells after stem cell transplantation (dated by TCRdb to about 2016). To prepare the library, RT-PCR was applied. The data were produced on an Illumina MiSeq. TCRdb called clones afresh from the public reads with CATT; identical DNA rows were later merged. A total of around 16,000 delta-chain clones appear in this sample, 9% to 9.5% of them only once. About 60% of the sample goes to the ten largest clones. Counted from cysteine to phenylalanine, this CDR3 has 21 amino acids. Only the CDR3 part of the read is kept: 63 bases, read in frame from the first base. The germline V gene specifies GEAIGNYY as CDR1 and EKD as CDR2.

The receptor was derived from a human donor. It is not recorded whose cells these are; they may come from a transplant donor. The rearranged chain carries TRDV2 and TRDJ1; 5 matching bases give a weak D call of TRDD3. Source material: gamma-delta T cells. In nucleotide form, the sequence is TGTGCCTGTGACACCGTTGAGTCCCACCTGCATACTGGTGTACTCACCGTTAAACTCATCTTT. This encodes CACDTVESHLHTGVLTVKLIF.